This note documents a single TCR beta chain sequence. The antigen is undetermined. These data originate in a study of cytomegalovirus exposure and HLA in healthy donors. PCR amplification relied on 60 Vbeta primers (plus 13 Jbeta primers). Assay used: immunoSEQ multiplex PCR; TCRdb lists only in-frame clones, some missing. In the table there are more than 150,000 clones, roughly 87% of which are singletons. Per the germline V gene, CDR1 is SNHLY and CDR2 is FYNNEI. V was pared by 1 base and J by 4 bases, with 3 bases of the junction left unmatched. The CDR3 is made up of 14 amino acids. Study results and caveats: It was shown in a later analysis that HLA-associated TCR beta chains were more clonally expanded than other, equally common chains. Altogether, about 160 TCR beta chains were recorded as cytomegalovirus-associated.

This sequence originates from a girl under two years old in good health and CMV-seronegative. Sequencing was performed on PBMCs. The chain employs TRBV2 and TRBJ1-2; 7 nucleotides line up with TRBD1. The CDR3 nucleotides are TGTGCCAGCAGTGAAGGGACAGGACCCTATGGCTACACCTTC. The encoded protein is CASSEGTGPYGYTF.